This entry features one TCR beta chain sequence. This entry belongs to a study of T cell changes during pregnancy in multiple sclerosis. Trimming removed 3 bases at V and 1 base at J, with 6 bases between. The CDR3 spans 13 residues. The germline gives CDR1 LNHNV, CDR2 YYDKDF (reference sequence). TCRdb's copy holds only in-frame clones and misses some; the assay was immunoSEQ multiplex PCR. The sample yields approximately 21,000 clones, roughly 80% seen once. The sequencing here drew on CD8+ T cells from peripheral blood mononuclear cells, taken in the first trimester of pregnancy. The receptor was isolated from a female donor in good health, enrolled as a control in a pregnancy study. The V call is TRBV15, the J call TRBJ1-1; no clear D gene. In nucleotides, the CDR3 is TGTGCCACCAGCAGGTCCGGGAACACTGAAGCTTTCTTT. This encodes CATSRSGNTEAFF.